These 25 T cell receptor beta chains share one sample of origin, sequenced in a study of beta chain features in type 1 diabetes (dated by TCRdb to the late 2010s). Libraries were prepared through the immunoSEQ multiplex PCR assay. All of the isolated RNA was reverse transcribed with the High Capacity cDNA Reverse Transcription Kit, so expressed TCRB transcripts were sequenced. TCRdb holds this immuneACCESS table with in-frame rearrangements only. Some clones are missing; in checked studies, unresolved V genes explain under half, and the rest has no known cause. The sample table holds approximately 250,000 clones, of which roughly 9.6% were seen once. Less than 0.035% of the sample lies in the top ten. Material: naive CD4+ T cells from blood. In the paper's terms, the cell subset or site label means: true naive CD4+ T cells. Receptors originate from a woman under 30 in good health.

This clone was seen a handful of times. The chain joins TRBV2 to TRBJ2-3; no clear D. CDR1 and CDR2 (germline): SNHLY, FYNNEI. With 4 bases removed from V and 2 bases from J, the gap between germline ends came to 10 bases. The CDR3 length is 14 residues. DNA of the CDR3: TGTGCCAGCAGTGGTATGACTTTCACAGATACGCAGTATTTT. Protein: CASSGMTFTDTQYF. Looking up the rest from reference TRBV2 and TRBJ2-3 gives the full variable domain: EPEVTQTPSHQVTQMGQEVILRCVPISNHLYFYWYRQILGQKVEFLVSFYNNEISEKSEIFDDQFSVERPDGSNFTLKIRSTKLEDSAMYFCASSGMTFTDTQYFGPGTRLTVL.

Only a few counts were recorded for this clone. The V gene is TRBV20-1, the J gene TRBJ1-2; D ambiguous. V was shortened by 3 bases and J by 7 bases, with 9 bases between the two germline ends. CDR3 size: 11 residues. The germline V gene encodes CDR1 DFQATT and CDR2 SNEGSKA (reference sequence). CDR3 coding DNA: TGCAGTGCTAGTACAAGATCTGGCTACACCTTC. Encoded protein: CSASTRSGYTF.

In this sample, this clone turned up a few times. This chain connects TRBV6-5 to TRBJ2-6; D uncertain. Looked up from germline, CDR1 is MNHEY and CDR2 is SVGAGI. V was clipped by 1 base and J by 0 bases, with 4 bases between them. This CDR3 is built from 15 residues. The CDR3 DNA is TGTGCCAGCAGTTACTTATTCTCTGGGGCCAACGTCCTGACTTTC. Amino acid sequence: CASSYLFSGANVLTF.

Only a few counts were recorded for this clone. The rearrangement links TRBV25-1 to TRBJ2-5, with 9 bases matching TRBD2. The CDR3 runs to 17 residues. V lost 6 bases, J lost 4 bases, and 15 bases stayed unmatched. Looked up from germline, CDR1 is MGHDK and CDR2 is SYGVNS. DNA of the CDR3: TGTGCCAGCAGGAAGCCTGTGGGGCGGGAGGGAAGAGAGACCCAGTACTTC. It is translated as CASRKPVGREGRETQYF.

This clone was found a few times. The chain employs TRBV7-9 and TRBJ2-3; tentatively, D is TRBD2 (6 bases). CDR1 is SEHNR and CDR2 is FQNEAQ in the germline V gene (reference sequence). There are 14 residues in the CDR3. V gave up 11 bases and J gave up 1 base, with 16 bases separating them. The CDR3 sequence is CAGFPGVGTDTQYF. The CDR3 DNA sequence: TGTGCCGGCTTTCCGGGGGTGGGCACAGATACGCAGTATTTT.

The rearrangement joins TRBV14 to TRBJ2-1; 9 positions agree with TRBD2. V dropped 4 bases and J dropped 0; count of bases not matched to a gene: 10. Looked up from germline, CDR1 is SGHDN and CDR2 is FVKESK. This CDR3 comprises 18 residues. CDR3 sequence reads: CASSPLAGLASSYNEQFF. The CDR3 region has the DNA TGTGCCAGCAGCCCCCTGGCGGGACTAGCCAGCTCCTACAATGAGCAGTTCTTC.

Only a few counts were recorded for this clone. The chain couples TRBV9 to TRBJ2-2; perhaps TRBD2 as D (5 bases). Germline CDR1 is SGDLS and CDR2 is YYNGEE. Between the trimmed V and J ends, which lost 4 bases and 2 bases, there was a span of 12 bases. CDR3 length equals 15 residues. Written as DNA, the CDR3 is TGTGCCAGCAGCCCCCGGGGATACAACACCGGGGAGCTGTTTTTT. Its protein is CASSPRGYNTGELFF. Supplemented by reference TRBV9 and TRBJ2-2, the full variable domain reads DSGVTQTPKHLITATGQRVTLRCSPRSGDLSVYWYQQSLDQGLQFLIQYYNGEERAKGNILERFSAQQFPDLHSELNLSSLELGDSALYFCASSPRGYNTGELFFGEGSRLTVL.

The chain joins TRBV29-1 to TRBJ1-1; D is uncertain. Germline V lookup: CDR1 SQVTM, CDR2 ANQGSEA. This CDR3 has 12 amino acids. V was clipped by 7 bases and J by 1 base, with 10 bases between them. The CDR3 loop is CSAGKWNTEAFF. In nucleotides, the CDR3 is TGCAGCGCAGGCAAATGGAACACTGAAGCTTTCTTT. The complete variable domain, with remaining parts taken from reference TRBV29-1 and TRBJ1-1, reads SAVISQKPSRDICQRGTSLTIQCQVDSQVTMMFWYRQQPGQSLTLIATANQGSEATYESGFVIDKFPISRPNLTFSTLTVSNMSPEDSSIYLCSAGKWNTEAFFGQGTRLTVV.

The rearrangement uses TRBV28 and TRBJ1-2; D call uncertain. Germline V CDR1 and CDR2: MDHEN, SYDVKM. The length of the CDR3 is 15 residues. V lost 5 bases to trimming and J lost 2 bases, with 15 bases between them. The CDR3, as DNA: TGTGCCAGCAGTCCTAGCGGACGGATAAACTATGGCTACACCTTC. Protein: CASSPSGRINYGYTF.

The gene calls are TRBV5-1 and TRBJ1-1; weak D call: TRBD1 (6 bases). V lost 0 bases and J 7 bases, leaving 13 bases between the germline ends. Per germline, CDR1 SGHRS and CDR2 YFSETQ. This CDR3 comprises 14 residues. The CDR3 nucleotides read TGCGCCAGCAGCTTGGTTATTTCGGACAGTGAAGCTTTCTTT. Encoded protein: CASSLVISDSEAFF. The entire variable domain, with the rest obtained from reference TRBV5-1 and TRBJ1-1, is as follows: KAGVTQTPRYLIKTRGQQVTLSCSPISGHRSVSWYQQTPGQGLQFLFEYFSETQRNKGNFPGRFSGRQFSNSRSEMNVSTLELGDSALYLCASSLVISDSEAFFGQGTRLTVV.

A few counts support this clone. This chain joins TRBV6-1 and TRBJ2-1, with TRBD2 as a possible D gene (5 bases). CDR3 length: 15 residues. Germline lookup yields CDR1 MNHNS and CDR2 SASEGT. The germline V and J ends were trimmed by 5 bases and 4 bases, with 15 bases remaining between them. Here the CDR3 DNA reads TGTGCCAGCAGTATTTCCACTACTAGATACAATGAGCAGTTCTTC. Its protein product is CASSISTTRYNEQFF.

The CDR3 sequence is CSVTNRGNYGYTF. Written as DNA, the CDR3 is TGCAGCGTTACGAACAGGGGAAACTATGGCTACACCTTC. V gene TRBV29-1 combines with J gene TRBJ1-2; 7 bases fit TRBD1. The germline V gene has CDR1 SQVTM and CDR2 ANQGSEA. This CDR3 has 13 residues. With V trimmed by 5 bases and J by 2 bases, 5 bases remained unmatched.

This clone was picked up a small number of times. The chain couples TRBV12-5 to TRBJ2-5, with 8 bases identical to TRBD2. Germline assignment: CDR1 LGHNT and CDR2 FRNRAP. This CDR3 comprises 13 residues. V shed 4 bases and J 5 bases; nucleotides not matched to a gene: 3. The CDR3 region has the DNA TGTGCTAGTGGTTGGCGACTAGCGGAGACCCAGTACTTC. Translating gives CASGWRLAETQYF.

This clone was seen a handful of times. The chain joins TRBV21-1 to TRBJ2-5; TRBD2, the table's D call, was not compared with the DNA. TRBV21-1 corresponds to a pseudogene. The CDR3 has 16 residues. The CDR3 sequence: CASSHRLAGVGETQYF. Written as DNA, the CDR3 is TGTGCCAGCAGCCACCGACTAGCGGGGGTTGGGGAGACCCAGTACTTC.

The chain employs TRBV11-2 and TRBJ1-5, with a weak D call TRBD1 (5 bases). CDR3 length: 13 amino acids. Trimming left V 3 bases short and J 6 bases short, with 9 bases between. The germline CDR1 and CDR2 sequences are SGHAT and FQNNGV. The DNA of the CDR3 is TGTGCCAGCAGCTTGGCAGGGTTTCAGCCCCAGCATTTT. Translation gives CASSLAGFQPQHF.

This clone was observed a handful of times. The chain couples TRBV5-6 to TRBJ2-7, with TRBD1 matching 9 bases. V dropped 0 bases and J dropped 7; count of bases not matched to a gene: 14. From germline, CDR1 is SGHDT and CDR2 YYEEEE. CDR3 length: 17 amino acids. DNA for the CDR3: TGTGCCAGCAGCTTGGACGGAGGGGACAGGGTATCTGGGGAGCAGTACTTC. Amino acid sequence: CASSLDGGDRVSGEQYF.

This clone was detected only a few times. V and J are TRBV6-5 and TRBJ1-1; D may be TRBD1 (5 bases). The germline V gene has CDR1 MNHEY and CDR2 SVGAGI. The CDR3 spans 15 residues. V dropped 4 bases and J dropped 4 bases, with 16 bases sitting between them. The CDR3 reads CASSSPSGTITEAFF. CDR3 DNA sequence: TGTGCCAGCAGTTCCCCCTCAGGGACTATCACTGAAGCTTTCTTT.

This clone was detected a few times. The chain has TRBV5-6 and TRBJ2-1; possible D gene TRBD1, 6 bases. Per germline, CDR1 SGHDT and CDR2 YYEEEE. CDR3 length equals 15 residues. The V end was cut by 0 bases, the J end by 5 bases, with 12 bases between. The CDR3 sequence: CASSLAQGSHNEQFF. Here the CDR3 DNA reads TGTGCCAGCAGCTTGGCCCAGGGGTCCCACAATGAGCAGTTCTTC.

V and J are TRBV7-9 and TRBJ1-2, with 10 nucleotides matching TRBD1. V was clipped by 3 bases and J by 4 bases; unmatched bases: 5. The CDR3 has 15 residues. From germline, CDR1 is SEHNR and CDR2 FQNEAQ (reference sequence). CDR3 residues: CASSFGQGVGYGYTF. The CDR3 bases are TGTGCCAGCAGCTTCGGACAGGGGGTAGGCTATGGCTACACCTTC.

This clone was seen a handful of times. This chain joins TRBV15 and TRBJ2-2; D possibly corresponds to TRBD2 (6 bases). CDR3 size: 15 residues. The germline V gene has CDR1 LNHNV and CDR2 YYDKDF (reference sequence). V lost 3 bases to trimming and J lost 3 bases, with 11 bases between them. The CDR3 loop reads CATSREGQYTGELFF. CDR3 bases: TGTGCCACCAGCAGGGAGGGGCAGTACACCGGGGAGCTGTTTTTT.

The rearrangement joins TRBV18 to TRBJ2-2, with TRBD2 matching over 10 bases. There are 18 residues in the CDR3. Germline V gene sequence: CDR1 KGHSH, CDR2 LQKENI. J was trimmed by 1 base and V by 1 base; bases with no gene match: 6. The CDR3 is CASSPRGLAVRNTGELFF. CDR3 DNA sequence: TGTGCCAGCTCACCACGCGGACTAGCGGTTCGGAACACCGGGGAGCTGTTTTTT. Based on the CDR3 plus reference TRBV18 and TRBJ2-2, the full variable domain is NAGVMQNPRHLVRRRGQEARLRCSPMKGHSHVYWYRQLPEEGLKFMVYLQKENIIDESGMPKERFSAEFPKEGPSILRIQQVVRGDSAAYFCASSPRGLAVRNTGELFFGEGSRLTVL.

This clone appeared many times. The V and J genes are TRBV30 and TRBJ2-1; D call uncertain. Trimming removed 3 bases at V and 9 bases at J, with 15 bases between. CDR1 is GTSNPN and CDR2 is SVGIG in the germline V gene (reference sequence). The CDR3 has 13 residues. The CDR3 here is CAWRAPGVGEQFF. Here the CDR3 DNA reads TGTGCCTGGAGGGCCCCAGGTGTGGGTGAGCAGTTCTTC.

The chain combines TRBV4-1 with TRBJ1-5, with a possible D match to TRBD1 (6 bases). The CDR3 spans 18 residues. V lost 4 bases and J 0 bases, leaving 19 bases between the germline ends. Germline V gene data show CDR1 as MGHRA and CDR2 as YSYEKL. The CDR3 nucleotides read TGCGCCAGCAGCCGCGTCGGGGGGCCGGCGTATAGCAATCAGCCCCAGCATTTT. It codes for CASSRVGGPAYSNQPQHF.

The genes are TRBV9 and TRBJ2-3; D not resolved. Trimming removed 3 bases at V and 2 bases at J, with 4 bases between. The CDR3 is 12 amino acids. CDR1 SGDLS and CDR2 YYNGEE come from the germline V gene. The CDR3 here is CASSDITDTQYF. The DNA of the CDR3 is TGTGCCAGCAGCGATATCACAGATACGCAGTATTTT. Full variable domain (outside the CDR3, taken from reference TRBV9 and TRBJ2-3): DSGVTQTPKHLITATGQRVTLRCSPRSGDLSVYWYQQSLDQGLQFLIQYYNGEERAKGNILERFSAQQFPDLHSELNLSSLELGDSALYFCASSDITDTQYFGPGTRLTVL.

The rearrangement links TRBV19 to TRBJ2-2; the D gene is possibly TRBD1 (5 bases). Trimming removed 2 bases at V and 6 bases at J, with 7 bases between. The germline V gene encodes CDR1 LNHDA and CDR2 SQIVND (reference sequence). This CDR3 spans 13 amino acids. The CDR3 here is CASSIQGPGELFF. The CDR3 nucleotides are TGTGCCAGTAGTATACAGGGTCCCGGGGAGCTGTTTTTT.